The text below deals with one T cell receptor (beta chain). This receptor's antigen is unknown. No base quality information exists; no much larger clone differs at one position. The cohort comprised fewer than 750 healthy bone marrow donors. At the time of sampling, every cohort member was nominally healthy, though immune exposures that went unrecorded were likely present. The donor tested CMV seropositive, placing the donor among the 289 seropositive members of the cohort. Each donor provided a peripheral blood sample, and peripheral blood mononuclear cells were used for TCR beta sequencing. The Qiagen DNeasy Blood Extraction Kit was used to extract genomic DNA from the blood cell samples. V is pruned by 6 bases and J by 4 bases, leaving 5 bases of the junction without a gene match. According to the germline V gene, CDR1 reads MRHNA and CDR2 reads SNTAGT. Taken from cysteine to phenylalanine, the CDR3 has 15 residues. The DNA shown is the 45-base CDR3, in frame from base 1.

The sample is drawn from a study of cytomegalovirus exposure and HLA in healthy donors (dated by TCRdb to about 2017). In the study overall: An earlier analysis of several hundred of the donors reported 250 to 300 Gb of sequence data and some 120 million unique TCR beta sequences from about 180 million T cells. An early release that covered about 600 HLA-typed donors contained approximately 300 gigabases of sequencing data and tens of millions of unique TCR sequences. Of the approximately 400 genotyped donors, over 70% fell in the genetic ancestry cluster associated with self-reported Caucasian donors. The aim of the study was to test whether cataloging public T cell receptors could identify signatures of past pathogen exposure. Using immunosequencing, the study profiled T cell repertoires from about 610 subjects and related those repertoires to cytomegalovirus serostatus. A separate validation cohort of approximately 120 different subjects was used in addition to the 666-subject first cohort. High-throughput TCR immunosequencing, statistical association of individual TCRs with disease status, and machine learning were combined to predict cytomegalovirus infection status. In a later analysis, previously published TCR beta repertoires from about 670 donors were re-analyzed and high-resolution HLA genotyping was added so that TCR occurrence patterns could be studied. Rather than drawing on any new phenotypic data, the later analysis identified candidate immune exposures from TCR beta sequences and the way those sequences occurred across donors. To decide whether each TCR beta V gene segment behaved as functional or pseudogenic, an earlier analysis of 587 of the donors relied on high-throughput TCR beta sequencing. Alongside the repertoire data, information on donor age, sex, ethnicity and CMV serostatus was compiled. Genome-wide SNP genotypes for about 55% of the roughly 670 donors were used in a later genetic analysis, which treated that subset as a discovery cohort. Every discovery cohort repertoire had been produced on one sequencing platform. Both class I and class II loci were covered by HLA typing, at four-digit resolution. Typing coverage varied by locus: about 620-640 donors for A, B, C, DRB1 and DQB1; roughly 510 for DQA1; about 600 for DPA1; 450 to 480 for DPB1. Because of strong linkage in the cohort, 4 to 6 DR-DQ haplotypes were treated as single units for association and clustering. On average, 235,054 unique TCR beta nucleotide sequences were sequenced per donor among fewer than 500 genotyped donors of the cohort, with roughly 18% of those sequences being non-productive.

To prepare the library, the immunoSEQ multiplex PCR assay was applied. For the multiplex PCR, a mixture combining 60 forward primers for TCR Vbeta segments and 13 reverse primers for TCR Jbeta segments was used. The CDR3 region of rearranged TCR beta genes was amplified from genomic DNA by a multiplex PCR assay. The Illumina HiSeq System was used to sequence the amplified TCR beta libraries as 87-base-pair reads. For the original study's pipeline: In a later analysis, 70 million to 95 million unique TCR beta chains were counted across the roughly 670 repertoires, and about 9.9 million of these chains were shared by at least two donors. Raw reads were error-corrected and collapsed into unique sequences by a nearest-neighbor algorithm in which closely related sequences were merged to remove PCR and sequencing errors. V, D and J gene segments were assigned by aligning CDR3 sequences to IMGT reference sequences. For a sequence to be retained, a match of at least six nucleotides was required to both a V gene segment and a J gene segment. Rearrangements were called productive when the CDR3 lacked stop codons and stayed in frame with V and J; all others were non-productive. Following IMGT convention, CDR3 was defined as the stretch from the second conserved V-encoded cysteine to the conserved J-encoded phenylalanine. In an earlier analysis of around 540 of the donors, sequences lacking an unambiguous match to a single V gene segment were excluded. An earlier analysis of over 450 of the donors classified V segments as functional when productive rearrangements were above 56.7% and as segregating when the standard deviation between donors was above 5%. A statistical classification framework was built to diagnose cytomegalovirus status from the catalog of TCR beta chain sequences. A later analysis assigned V and J genes by comparing TCR nucleotide sequences with IMGT/GENE-DB human TR gene sequences. The TCRdist pipeline was used in a later analysis to assign CDR3 sequences and most-parsimonious VDJ recombination scenarios. In a later analysis, every TCR beta chain was defined by the combination of its CDR3 amino acid sequence and its V-gene family, and reads without a unique V-gene family were dropped. To address suspected cross-contamination and a sequencing artifact, a later analysis removed some 620 highly shared, low-generation-probability nucleotide sequences. In a later analysis, a clonal expansion index was calculated for each public chain from normalized within-repertoire ranks of inferred template counts. Generation probabilities in a later analysis came from a VDJ recombination model fitted to out-of-frame rearrangements, and those results were checked against IGoR. In a later analysis, hypergeometric tests were used to score TCR-TCR, TCR-HLA and TCR-CMV co-occurrence, with a repertoire-size bias correction applied to TCR pairs. In a later analysis, false discovery rates were estimated by permuting HLA or CMV assignments 20 times. A later analysis grouped co-occurring TCRs with DBSCAN, adding TCRdist sequence similarity when clustering within HLA-allele-positive subsets. Repertoires with fewer than 30,000 or more than 120,000 public chains were left out of co-occurrence clustering, as were about five repertoires with anomalous nucleotide sharing. TCRdb limited this immuneACCESS table to in-frame rearrangements with V and J called. A share of clones is missing; checked studies link under half to unresolved V genes, and the rest is unexplained. V and J calls and clone size are given by that table; D and trimming were obtained from the DNA. The sample records about 160,000 clones, 60% to 85% of which are singletons. Together, the top ten hold roughly 2.1% of the sample.

Study-level results and caveats: Assigning TCR associations to individual alleles was difficult when HLA alleles, especially DR and DQ, strongly co-occurred. Correlated functional status among segregating V segments might be attributable to linkage disequilibrium, but an unknown experimental factor could not be ruled out. The cohort was sequenced for TCR beta chains only, and without alpha or paired-chain data the features that could be detected were limited. According to a later genetic analysis, donors in an Asian-associated ancestry cluster had fewer N-insertions in productive TCRs than the approximately 670-donor mean. Three of the identified cytomegalovirus-associated TCR beta chains were confirmed in vitro to be specific for cytomegalovirus antigens. According to a later analysis, parvovirus B19, influenza, CMV and Epstein-Barr virus appeared linked to several top co-occurrence clusters. Because some donors lacked HLA typing at each locus, the association tests relied only on the typed subset. The classifier was reported to diagnose cytomegalovirus status with high specificity and sensitivity in both the original and validation cohorts. CMV serostatus was the only immune exposure information available for the cohort. In a later analysis, 16,951 TCR beta sequences were associated with specific HLA alleles at a false discovery rate of 0.05. Over 15 rarely observed V segments, including chromosome 9 orphons, were excluded from the earlier analysis of a few hundred of the donors because counts were too low. According to the authors, the approach could potentially be generalized to other disease states and immunological phenotypes. Compared with equally common non-associated chains, HLA-associated TCR beta chains in a later analysis were more clonally expanded and had lower generation probabilities. A further reported finding was that TCR beta sequences accurately predicted the HLA-A and HLA-B alleles for most subjects in the first cohort. A cluster of highly shared sequence variants was judged likely to be a technical artifact of the sequencing pipeline. Because the 87-base-pair reads could not distinguish some IMGT-functional V segments, including TRBV6-2 and TRBV6-3, those segments were excluded. Roughly uniform sequencing depth across donors was assumed in presence/absence analyses, although this assumption may not hold. The study listed approximately 150 TCR beta chains as associated with cytomegalovirus. In a later genetic analysis, a missense DCLRE1C variant was associated with V-gene and J-gene trimming of TCR beta chains, and the association was replicated in an independent cohort. While some public TCRs were present in many individuals, most TCR sequences turned up only very rarely across donors. In a later analysis, TCR association rates were found to vary across HLA loci, with the most associated TCRs seen for DRB1 alleles and the fewest for HLA-C alleles. In an earlier analysis of approximately 590 of the donors, most TCR beta V segments appeared in productive rearrangements about 87% or about 30% of the time, broadly matching IMGT annotations. In a later analysis, most CMV-associated TCR beta chains were found to appear HLA-restricted, with HLA associations seemingly driven largely by CMV exposure.

The TCR originated in a man aged 45-65 years in good health and CMV-seropositive. Sequenced sample: PBMCs. Here the chain combines TRBV6-4 and TRBJ2-1, and 11 junctional nucleotides match TRBD2. The CDR3 protein sequence reads: CASSSTSGEYNEQFF. The nucleotide sequence is TGTGCCAGCAGCTCGACTAGCGGGGAGTACAATGAGCAGTTCTTC.